This passage covers 13 T cell receptor beta chains from one sample sequenced in a study of T cell responses to AZD1222 COVID-19 vaccine. Libraries were prepared by immunoSEQ multiplex PCR; TCRdb keeps only in-frame clonotypes and omits some of them. Of 150,000 or so clones listed, roughly nine tenths are singletons. Sequenced here: peripheral blood, sampled on day 0 of AZD1222 vaccination. The receptor set was obtained from an adult in good health.

The CDR3 here is CASSQGSSNYGYTF. CDR3 bases: TGTGCCAGCAGCCAAGGGTCCAGTAACTATGGCTACACCTTC. The V and J genes are TRBV3-1 (or the pseudogene TRBV3-2) and TRBJ1-2; D not certain. CDR1 is LGHDT, CDR2 YNNKEL, per germline (reference sequence). The V end was cut by 1 base, the J end by 1 base, with 7 bases between. This CDR3 comprises 14 residues.

Here the CDR3 reads CASSLVTGGYNQPQHF. The CDR3 DNA follows: TGTGCCAGCAGCTTAGTCACAGGGGGCTACAATCAGCCCCAGCATTTT. The chain is built from TRBV7-8 and TRBJ1-5; TRBD1 matches at 9 bases. Germline CDR1 is SGHVS and CDR2 is FQNEAQ. Losses at the gene ends were 1 base for V and 3 bases for J; bases not matched to a gene: 4. The CDR3 contains 16 residues.

V usage is TRBV13 and J usage is TRBJ1-2; D is uncertain. V shed 0 bases and J shed 3 bases, with 8 bases lying between them. Germline CDR1 PRHDT, CDR2 FYEKMQ (reference sequence). CDR3 size: 14 residues. CDR3 residues: CASSLGLGYYGYTF. CDR3 nucleotides: TGTGCCAGCAGCTTAGGCCTGGGGTACTATGGCTACACCTTC.

DNA of the CDR3: TGTGCCAGCAGCTCGGTCGCTAGTGAGACCCAGTACTTC. This translates into CASSSVASETQYF. This rearrangement joins TRBV5-4 to TRBJ2-5, with unresolved D. CDR3 length: 13 amino acids. V dropped 3 bases and J dropped 5 bases, with 11 bases sitting between them. Looked up from germline, CDR1 is SGHNT and CDR2 is YYREEE (reference sequence).

Comments on this clone: Other DNA sequences in the sample encode the same CDR3. This chain joins TRBV24-1 and TRBJ2-2; 9 nucleotides line up with TRBD1. The CDR3 length is 14 residues. Trimming at V came to 7 bases and at J to 5 bases, leaving 4 bases not matched to a gene. Germline CDR1 KGHDR, CDR2 SFDVKD. In DNA form, the CDR3 reads TGTGCCACCAGGGGACAGGGTGGGACCGGGGAGCTGTTTTTT. Translation: CATRGQGGTGELFF.

This chain links TRBV28 with TRBJ2-3; 8 bases match TRBD2. This CDR3 is 16 amino acids long. V lost 4 bases and J lost 9; bases outside the gene matches: 15. Per the germline V gene, CDR1 is MDHEN and CDR2 is SYDVKM. Written as DNA, the CDR3 is TGTGCCAGCAGTTCTTACCCCGGGGGGGAGGGCTTAACGCAGTATTTT. Encoded protein: CASSSYPGGEGLTQYF. Full variable domain (outside the CDR3, taken from reference TRBV28 and TRBJ2-3): DVKVTQSSRYLVKRTGEKVFLECVQDMDHENMFWYRQDPGLGLRLIYFSYDVKMKEKGDIPEGYSVSREKKERFSLILESASTNQTSMYLCASSSYPGGEGLTQYFGPGTRLTVL.

The rearrangement links TRBV5-5 to TRBJ2-1; TRBD2 aligns across 14 bases. Unmatched junction bases numbered 7, after V lost 2 bases and J lost 0 bases. The CDR3 consists of 19 residues. Per the germline V gene, CDR1 is SGHKS and CDR2 is YYEKEE (reference sequence). The CDR3 is CASSLWTSGRPNSYNEQFF. The CDR3 DNA reads as TGTGCCAGCAGCTTATGGACTAGCGGGAGGCCGAACTCCTACAATGAGCAGTTCTTC.

The rearrangement uses TRBV9 and TRBJ1-1; unclear D gene. Germline CDR1 SGDLS, CDR2 YYNGEE. The CDR3 covers 13 residues. V lost 4 bases and J lost 3, with 10 bases in between. In DNA form, the CDR3 reads TGTGCCAGCAGCAGGTCGCGGCACACTGAAGCTTTCTTT. Its protein is CASSRSRHTEAFF.

This chain connects TRBV7-9 to TRBJ2-2; no clear D gene. CDR3 length: 15 amino acids. CDR1 is SEHNR and CDR2 is FQNEAQ in the germline V gene (reference sequence). V was cut by 4 bases and J by 0 bases, with 9 bases left in between. The CDR3, as DNA: TGTGCCAGCAGCTCCCTCGGAGCGAACACCGGGGAGCTGTTTTTT. It codes for CASSSLGANTGELFF.

The J gene is TRBJ2-2, the V gene TRBV7-3, with D perhaps assigned TRBD1 or TRBD2 (6 bases each). This CDR3 is 15 amino acids long. The V end was cut by 4 bases, the J end by 5 bases, with 14 bases between. Germline V CDR1 and CDR2: SGHTA, FQGTGA. CDR3 in DNA: TGTGCCAGCAGCTCCTACGGGGGCAAGACCGGGGAGCTGTTTTTT. The encoded protein is CASSSYGGKTGELFF.

This chain connects TRBV5-8 to TRBJ1-5; D possibly corresponds to TRBD1 (5 bases). Per germline, CDR1 SGHTS and CDR2 YDEGEE. This CDR3 contains 16 residues. V was trimmed by 4 bases and J by 2 bases, leaving 16 bases between them. The CDR3 loop reads CASSLDQGLGNQPQHF. The CDR3 nucleotides are TGTGCCAGCAGCCTAGACCAGGGTTTGGGCAATCAGCCCCAGCATTTT.

This chain uses TRBV27 with TRBJ2-5; D remains unclear. The CDR3 sequence is 14 residues long. Deletions cut 1 base from V and 1 base from J, with 7 bases between. CDR1 is MNHEY and CDR2 is SMNVEV in the germline V gene (reference sequence). This CDR3 is CASSLYAAQETQYF. CDR3 nucleotide sequence: TGTGCCAGCAGTTTATATGCGGCCCAAGAGACCCAGTACTTC.

The chain employs TRBV9 and TRBJ1-1; a weak D match, TRBD1 (5 bases). V lost 0 bases to trimming and J lost 4 bases, with 10 bases between them. The CDR3 is 14 amino acids. Looked up from germline, CDR1 is SGDLS and CDR2 is YYNGEE. Here the CDR3 DNA reads TGTGCCAGCAGCGTAGTGGGGGAGGTCACTGAAGCTTTCTTT. It yields the protein CASSVVGEVTEAFF.